This TCR beta chain stems from a study of blood T cell repertoires in COVID-19. The table came from immunoSEQ multiplex PCR; TCRdb's copy has only in-frame clones and leaves some out. The sample records some 510,000 clones, roughly 90% being singletons. This CDR3 contains 14 residues. The V gene end was trimmed by 3 bases and the J gene end by 3 bases; junction bases not matched to a gene: 1. Germline V gene sequence: CDR1 KGHSH, CDR2 LQKENI. V usage is TRBV18 and J usage is TRBJ1-3; 8 positions match TRBD1. This sequence was found in a woman in her thirties or forties who had recovered from COVID-19. Sample: PBMCs or T cells enriched from blood (not recorded which). CDR3 in DNA: TGTGCCAGCTCACCGGACAGGGATGGAAACACCATATATTTT. It yields the protein CASSPDRDGNTIYF.